These 27 T cell receptor beta chains were all obtained from the same sample, sequenced in a study of radiotherapy plus CTLA-4 blockade in lung cancer. Assay: immunoSEQ multiplex PCR; the TCRdb copy retains only in-frame clones and omits some. Of 47,000 or so clones in the sample, 70% to 90% were seen once. The input for sequencing was peripheral blood, taken from a patient treated with radiotherapy plus ipilimumab. These receptors all stem from a human donor with non-small cell lung cancer whose response to radiotherapy plus ipilimumab could not be evaluated.

This chain links TRBV5-1 with TRBJ2-1, with TRBD1 as a possible D gene (6 bases). The CDR3 sequence is 16 residues long. Germline assignment: CDR1 SGHRS and CDR2 YFSETQ. The V end was cut by 0 bases, the J end by 7 bases, with 17 bases between. The CDR3 nucleotides are TGCGCCAGCAGCTTGGAACCCCCGGCCAGGGGAAATGAGCAGTTCTTC. Protein: CASSLEPPARGNEQFF.

V and J are TRBV18 and TRBJ1-2; no clear D gene. Trimming removed 3 bases from V and 7 bases from J, with 15 bases in between. Germline V CDR1 and CDR2: KGHSH, LQKENI. CDR3 size: 14 residues. CDR3 amino acids: CASSPDSTAGGYTF. In DNA form, the CDR3 reads TGTGCCAGCTCACCGGATAGCACGGCCGGTGGCTACACCTTC.

CDR3 nucleotides: TGTGCCAGCAGCTCCCCTGAGGGGACTTCGAACACCGGGGAGCTGTTTTTT. This sequence encodes CASSSPEGTSNTGELFF. The chain recombines TRBV9 with TRBJ2-2, with a possible D match to TRBD2 (6 bases). Germline V gene sequence: CDR1 SGDLS, CDR2 YYNGEE. The CDR3 contains 17 residues. The germline V and J ends were trimmed by 4 bases and 0 bases, with 16 bases remaining between them. The full variable domain, completed using reference TRBV9 and TRBJ2-2, is DSGVTQTPKHLITATGQRVTLRCSPRSGDLSVYWYQQSLDQGLQFLIQYYNGEERAKGNILERFSAQQFPDLHSELNLSSLELGDSALYFCASSSPEGTSNTGELFFGEGSRLTVL.

The chain has TRBV28 and TRBJ2-6; D not certain. The V end was cut by 3 bases, the J end by 0 bases, with 6 bases between. CDR3 length: 15 amino acids. Germline V gives CDR1 MDHEN, CDR2 SYDVKM. The CDR3 DNA reads TGTGCCAGCAGTTTTGAACACTCTGGGGCCAACGTCCTGACTTTC. Its protein product is CASSFEHSGANVLTF.

The genes are TRBV19 and TRBJ2-7; possibly TRBD2 for D (5 bases). Trimming left V 5 bases short and J 4 bases short, with 9 bases between. The CDR3 runs 12 residues. CDR1 is LNHDA and CDR2 is SQIVND in the germline V gene (reference sequence). The CDR3 loop reads CASSSPGYEQYF. The CDR3 region has the DNA TGTGCCAGTAGTTCTCCGGGGTACGAGCAGTACTTC.

This clone was seen only a few times. CDR3: CASSLGLAVGNEQFF. CDR3 DNA: TGTGCCAGCAGTTTAGGACTAGCGGTGGGAAATGAGCAGTTCTTC. The chain employs TRBV28 and TRBJ2-1, with TRBD2 matching over 10 bases. V lost 2 bases and J lost 7; bases outside the gene matches: 5. The CDR3 is 15 amino acids. The germline V gene encodes CDR1 MDHEN and CDR2 SYDVKM. The variable domain in full, completed from reference TRBV28 and TRBJ2-1, reads DVKVTQSSRYLVKRTGEKVFLECVQDMDHENMFWYRQDPGLGLRLIYFSYDVKMKEKGDIPEGYSVSREKKERFSLILESASTNQTSMYLCASSLGLAVGNEQFFGPGTRLTVL.

The chain has TRBV18 and TRBJ1-3; perhaps TRBD1 as D (6 bases). This CDR3 region has 14 residues. Germline V CDR1 and CDR2: KGHSH, LQKENI. V was clipped by 1 base and J by 2 bases, with 6 bases between them. The DNA of the CDR3 is TGTGCCAGCTCACCACAGGGGGCTGGAAACACCATATATTTT. This gives the protein CASSPQGAGNTIYF.

The rearrangement links TRBV5-4 to TRBJ2-1; D is perhaps TRBD2 (6 bases). This CDR3 contains 14 residues. CDR1 and CDR2 from the germline V gene are SGHNT and YYREEE (reference sequence). V gave up 1 base and J gave up 9 bases, with 14 bases separating them. CDR3 protein: CASSLFGSGGEQFF. In DNA form, the CDR3 reads TGTGCCAGCAGCTTGTTCGGGAGTGGCGGTGAGCAGTTCTTC.

The CDR3 is CASSTWDRGYRDEQYF. DNA of the CDR3: TGTGCCAGCAGCACTTGGGACAGGGGGTATAGGGACGAGCAGTACTTC. The chain combines TRBV7-8 with TRBJ2-7; 11 bases fit TRBD1. This CDR3 contains 16 residues. V gave up 5 bases and J gave up 5 bases; unmatched junction bases: 11. Per the germline V gene, CDR1 is SGHVS and CDR2 is FQNEAQ.

This clone was recorded once. The J gene is TRBJ1-4, the V gene TRBV16; D is unresolved. From germline, CDR1 is KGHSY and CDR2 FQNENV. The V gene lost 4 bases and the J gene lost 7 bases, with 16 bases spanning the gap. CDR3 length equals 15 residues. As DNA, the CDR3 is TGTGCCAGCAGCCCCGGGATAGGACGGGGTGAAAAACTGTTTTTT. Translated: CASSPGIGRGEKLFF.

The chain couples TRBV7-2 to TRBJ1-2; D is unclear. The CDR3 loop spans 14 amino acids. V gave up 0 bases and J gave up 4 bases, with 9 bases separating them. Germline CDR1 reads SGHTA; CDR2 reads FQGNSA. CDR3 sequence reads: CASSLAPGSYGYTF. CDR3 in DNA: TGTGCCAGCAGCTTAGCGCCGGGGTCCTATGGCTACACCTTC.

Comments on this clone: The same CDR3 can be traced to other DNA sequences in this sample. The chain joins TRBV19 to TRBJ2-5, with a tentative D call TRBD2 (6 bases). The CDR3 has 13 residues. Germline assignment: CDR1 LNHDA and CDR2 SQIVND (reference sequence). The V gene lost 4 bases and the J gene lost 5 bases, with 11 bases spanning the gap. The CDR3 is CASSSGEVETQYF. The CDR3 coding sequence is TGTGCCAGTAGTAGCGGGGAGGTGGAGACCCAGTACTTC.

The chain recombines TRBV18 with TRBJ1-1; D gene uncertain. V lost 6 bases and J lost 4, with 12 bases in between. This CDR3 is built from 13 residues. The germline gives CDR1 KGHSH, CDR2 LQKENI. The CDR3 nucleotides are TGTGCCAGCTCCCAAACGGCGGGCACTGAAGCTTTCTTT. Residues: CASSQTAGTEAFF.

The chain joins TRBV6-6 to TRBJ2-1; 10 bases align to TRBD1. Trimming took 4 bases from V and 12 from J; bases not matched to a gene: 6. The CDR3 is 13 residues long. CDR1 and CDR2 from the germline V gene are MNHNY and SVGAGI (reference sequence). CDR3 protein: CASSSPTGGGQFF. CDR3 sequence (DNA): TGTGCCAGCAGTTCCCCGACAGGGGGCGGGCAGTTCTTC.

This clone was seen a single time. In nucleotides, the CDR3 is TGCGCCAGCAGCCAAGATACCGCGGGACCTCTCCCTACCTACGAGCAGTACTTC. The encoded protein is CASSQDTAGPLPTYEQYF. The V gene is TRBV4-1, the J gene TRBJ2-7; possible D gene TRBD2, 6 bases. The CDR3 runs 18 residues. Trimming shortened V by 0 bases and J by 2 bases, and 20 bases separated the two germline ends. CDR1 and CDR2 (germline): MGHRA, YSYEKL.

This sequence joins TRBV28 and TRBJ2-7; TRBD2 matches at 7 bases. Germline V lookup: CDR1 MDHEN, CDR2 SYDVKM. Trimming removed 5 bases from V and 6 bases from J; junction bases left unmatched: 7. The CDR3 runs 13 residues. The CDR3 DNA reads TGTGCCAGCAGTGAACTAACTAGCGTCGAGCAGTACTTC. It encodes CASSELTSVEQYF.

The rearrangement uses TRBV29-1 and TRBJ2-2; D is possibly TRBD1 (5 bases). V was cut by 6 bases and J by 2 bases, with 7 bases left in between. CDR1 and CDR2 (germline): SQVTM, ANQGSEA. The CDR3 loop spans 12 amino acids. The DNA of the CDR3 is TGCAGCGTGACAGAAAACACCGGGGAGCTGTTTTTT. Its protein product is CSVTENTGELFF.

The V gene is TRBV19, the J gene TRBJ2-1, with a possible D match to TRBD1 (7 bases). V was clipped by 7 bases and J by 3 bases, with 25 bases between them. Germline V lookup: CDR1 LNHDA, CDR2 SQIVND (reference sequence). This CDR3 region has 18 residues. For the CDR3, the DNA is TGTGCCAGTACCAAATCCCAGGGGGGAGCGGGCCTCTACAATGAGCAGTTCTTC. It is translated as CASTKSQGGAGLYNEQFF.

This rearrangement joins TRBV7-2 to TRBJ2-7, with 9 bases that match TRBD1. CDR1 and CDR2 (germline): SGHTA, FQGNSA. J was trimmed by 5 bases and V by 5 bases; bases with no gene match: 7. The length of the CDR3 is 14 residues. The CDR3 loop is CASSHGTGSDEQYF. As DNA, the CDR3 is TGTGCCAGCAGCCACGGGACAGGGTCGGACGAGCAGTACTTC.

The chain joins TRBV7-2 to TRBJ1-2, with 7 positions matching TRBD1. Germline loops: CDR1 SGHTA, CDR2 FQGNSA. The CDR3 has 13 residues. V lost 2 bases to trimming and J lost 3 bases; unmatched junction nucleotides: 0. In DNA, the CDR3 is TGTGCCAGCAGCTTAACAGGGGACTATGGCTACACCTTC. It specifies CASSLTGDYGYTF.

DNA for the CDR3: TGTGCCAGCAGTGAAGGGGGAGAAGGCCAAGAGACCCAGTACTTC. Encoded protein: CASSEGGEGQETQYF. This chain joins TRBV2 and TRBJ2-5; a weak D match, TRBD2 (5 bases). V dropped 1 base and J dropped 1 base, with 10 bases sitting between them. This CDR3 region has 15 residues. CDR1 is SNHLY and CDR2 is FYNNEI in the germline V gene.

This rearrangement joins TRBV7-3 to TRBJ2-1; TRBD2 matches at 10 bases. With V trimmed by 5 bases and J by 6 bases, 13 bases remained unmatched. This CDR3 has 17 residues. The germline gives CDR1 SGHTA, CDR2 FQGTGA. CDR3 DNA: TGTGCCAGCAGCCTCACCCTGCGGACTAGCGGACCCAATGAGCAGTTCTTC. Its protein product is CASSLTLRTSGPNEQFF.

This chain connects TRBV11-2 to TRBJ2-5; tentative D call: TRBD1 (5 bases). The end of the DNA aligns better with TRBJ2-7, so the J call may be wrong. Germline V lookup: CDR1 SGHAT, CDR2 FQNNGV. There are 13 residues in the CDR3. The CDR3 region has the DNA TGTGCCAGCAGCTTAGGGGGCCCCTACGAGCAGTACTTC. Its translation is CASSLGGPYEQYF.

This chain links TRBV28 with TRBJ2-3, with TRBD2 matching over 7 bases. Germline V gene sequence: CDR1 MDHEN, CDR2 SYDVKM. This CDR3 has 14 amino acids. V trimming: 4 bases; J trimming: 5 bases; junction bases outside the gene matches: 6. The CDR3 loop reads CASSSRGDEDTQYF. The CDR3 DNA reads TGTGCCAGCAGTTCCCGGGGGGATGAAGATACGCAGTATTTT.

The chain recombines TRBV28 with TRBJ2-1; 12 bases line up with TRBD2. In germline, CDR1 is MDHEN, CDR2 SYDVKM. Trimming at V came to 1 base and at J to 9 bases, leaving 4 bases not matched to a gene. The CDR3 loop spans 15 amino acids. The CDR3 loop is CASSLLTSGRGEQFF. The DNA for the CDR3 is TGTGCCAGCAGTTTATTGACTAGCGGGAGAGGTGAGCAGTTCTTC.

V usage is TRBV7-9 and J usage is TRBJ1-1; weak D call: TRBD1 (5 bases). Germline-derived CDR1 and CDR2 are SEHNR and FQNEAQ (reference sequence). The V end was cut by 3 bases, the J end by 1 base, with 6 bases between. The length of the CDR3 is 13 residues. CDR3 DNA sequence: TGTGCCAGCAGCTTCCAGGGGAACACTGAAGCTTTCTTT. It translates to CASSFQGNTEAFF.

This sequence joins TRBV5-1 and TRBJ2-3; 11 bases match TRBD1. Unmatched junction bases numbered 4, after V lost 3 bases and J lost 4 bases. The CDR3 is 15 amino acids. CDR1 is SGHRS and CDR2 is YFSETQ in the germline V gene. The DNA for the CDR3 is TGCGCCAGCAGCTATTGGACAGGGGGCGCAGATACGCAGTATTTT. Protein sequence: CASSYWTGGADTQYF.